The rows below give T cell receptor beta chains drawn from one sample of a study of T cell responses to AZD1222 COVID-19 vaccine. The data were produced by immunoSEQ multiplex PCR, yet TCRdb's version contains in-frame clones alone and is incomplete. Of approximately 100,000 clones in the sample, about 92% were seen once. The starting material was peripheral blood, obtained on day 0 of AZD1222 vaccination. The source is an adult in good health. Each CDR3 is given with its conserved first and last residue. Fields, in order: D gene, clone size, V gene, J gene, CDR3 DNA, CDR3 protein. The D gene is left open where the match is weak. Some rows have no size entry. The others give once, few or many, or a class for an expanded clone.

>TRBD2|NA|TRBV4-1|TRBJ2-1
TGCGCCAGCAGCCAAGAAGGACTAGTCCGCTCCTACAATGAGCAGTTCTTC
CASSQEGLVRSYNEQFF
>NA|NA|TRBV6-6|TRBJ1-2
TGTGCCAGCAGTTATGCCCCTGAGGGGGGCTACACCTTC
CASSYAPEGGYTF
>NA|NA|TRBV18|TRBJ1-1
TGTGCCAGCTCACCAAAAGAAGGGACGGAGAACACTGAAGCTTTCTTT
CASSPKEGTENTEAFF
>NA|NA|TRBV6-2/TRBV6-3|TRBJ2-7
TGTGCCAGCAGTTACTCGAACCTAGTGCAAGGGGAGGAGCAGTACTTC
CASSYSNLVQGEEQYF
>NA|NA|TRBV5-4|TRBJ2-7
TGTGCCAGCAGCTTGGTGTGGAGTGGCAGGGAAAACGAGCAGTACTTC
CASSLVWSGRENEQYF
>NA|NA|TRBV21-1|TRBJ2-5
TGTGCCAGCAGCAAAAGGGAGCAAGACCTCCAAGAGACCCAGTACTTC
CASSKREQDLQETQYF
>TRBD1|NA|TRBV28|TRBJ2-7
TGTGCCAGCAGGCGCACAGGGGGTCCCTACGAGCAGTACTTC
CASRRTGGPYEQYF
>NA|NA|TRBV5-8|TRBJ2-3
TGTGCCAGCAGCTTTAGAGGGAGCCCAACCACAGATACGCAGTATTTT
CASSFRGSPTTDTQYF
>NA|NA|TRBV4-3|TRBJ1-4
TGCGCCAGCAGCAGGCAGGTCGGTGAAAAACTGTTTTTT
CASSRQVGEKLFF
>NA|NA|TRBV10-3|TRBJ1-1
TGTGCCATCAGTGGTGTAGGAATGAACACTGAAGCTTTCTTT
CAISGVGMNTEAFF
>NA|NA|TRBV6-4|TRBJ1-2
TGTGCCAGCAGTCCCCCAGGGGATATAAACTATGGCTACACCTTC
CASSPPGDINYGYTF
>TRBD1|NA|TRBV5-1|TRBJ1-2
TGCGCCAGCAGCTTGGGTACAGGGGGTCGGGATGGCTACACCTTC
CASSLGTGGRDGYTF
>NA|NA|TRBV7-8|TRBJ2-7
TGTGCCAGCAGCTTAGGTACAGGTCAGATGGGGGAGCAGTACTTC
CASSLGTGQMGEQYF
>NA|NA|TRBV28|TRBJ1-1
TGTGCCAGCAGTTTGATGAACACTGAAGCTTTCTTT
CASSLMNTEAFF
>NA|NA|TRBV2|TRBJ2-7
TGTGCCAGCACGGACAAGGGGTACGAGCAGTACTTC
CASTDKGYEQYF
>NA|NA|TRBV20-1|TRBJ1-1
TGCAGTGCCATGACAGTGACTGAAGCTTTCTTT
CSAMTVTEAFF
>NA|NA|TRBV9|TRBJ2-3
TGTGCCAGCAGCGTAGACCCGTTGCACACAGATACGCAGTATTTT
CASSVDPLHTDTQYF
>NA|NA|TRBV6-5|TRBJ2-4
TGTGCCAGCAGAGGGACGGATGTAGCCAAAAACATTCAGTACTTC
CASRGTDVAKNIQYF
>NA|NA|TRBV6-2/TRBV6-3|TRBJ2-5
TGTGCCAGCAGTTACGGGGGGAAACAAGAGACCCAGTACTTC
CASSYGGKQETQYF
>NA|NA|TRBV6-6|TRBJ1-1
TGTGCCAGCAGCCGCCTCCAGGGTGGGGGTGAAGCTTTCTTT
CASSRLQGGGEAFF
>TRBD2|NA|TRBV14|TRBJ2-3
TGTGCCAGCAGCGAAACCGGGACTAGCGCATATACGCAGTATTTT
CASSETGTSAYTQYF
>NA|NA|TRBV11-2|TRBJ1-4
TGTGCCAGCAGCTTTTGGGGATCGGGTAATGAAAAACTGTTTTTT
CASSFWGSGNEKLFF
>TRBD2|NA|TRBV6-4|TRBJ2-1
TGTGCCAGCAGTGACGCGGGAGGGCCCAGCAATGAGCAGTTCTTC
CASSDAGGPSNEQFF
>NA|NA|TRBV27|TRBJ1-4
TGTGCCAGCAGTTTCAACATACGCCAGATTAATGAAAAACTGTTTTTT
CASSFNIRQINEKLFF
>TRBD1|once|TRBV29-1|TRBJ1-1
TGCACAGGGGGCCGAGCGAACACTGAAGCTTTCTTT
CTGGRANTEAFF
>NA|NA|TRBV11-2|TRBJ2-7
TGTGCCAGCAGCTTCTTCTCCTACGAGCAGTACTTC
CASSFFSYEQYF
>TRBD2|once|TRBV2|TRBJ2-7
TGTGCCAGCCGCTACGGGACGGCGGGACTAGCGGGAGAAAGCTCCTACGAGCAGTACTTC
CASRYGTAGLAGESSYEQYF
>NA|NA|TRBV30|TRBJ1-5
TGTGCCTGGAGTGGGCAGGAGGGTCAGCCCCAGCATTTT
CAWSGQEGQPQHF
>NA|NA|TRBV7-2|TRBJ1-2
TGTGCCAGCAGCTTAGCGGGCCCAGGTCTTAACTATGGCTACACCTTC
CASSLAGPGLNYGYTF
>NA|NA|TRBV6-2/TRBV6-3|TRBJ1-2
TGTGCCAGCAGTTCGGCTTGGTGGGGCTACACCTTC
CASSSAWWGYTF
>NA|NA|TRBV5-8|TRBJ2-1
TGTGCCAGCAGCTTCCTGACAGGAGGCAATGAGCAGTTCTTC
CASSFLTGGNEQFF
>NA|NA|TRBV7-9|TRBJ1-1
TGTGCCAGCAGCTTAGGAGGGGTCACTGAAGCTTTCTTT
CASSLGGVTEAFF
>NA|NA|TRBV7-3|TRBJ2-5
TGTGCCAGCAGCCTCTCGCGGCAAGAGACCCAGTACTTC
CASSLSRQETQYF
>TRBD2|once|TRBV7-9|TRBJ2-2
TGTGCCAGCAGCGCCCTGTCTAGCGGGAGGATGTCGGGGGAGCTGTTTTTT
CASSALSSGRMSGELFF
>TRBD2|NA|TRBV7-2|TRBJ2-1
TGTGCCAGCAGCCTCAAAATACTAGCGGGAGTCAATGAGCAGTTCTTC
CASSLKILAGVNEQFF
>TRBD1|NA|TRBV27|TRBJ2-7
TGTGCCAGCAGTTTAGCAGGGGGCTCTAACGAGCAGTACTTC
CASSLAGGSNEQYF